The entry below gives a single TCR beta chain sequence along with its context. Trimming at V came to 8 bases and at J to 4 bases, leaving 1 base not matched to a gene. Looked up from germline, CDR1 is MDHEN and CDR2 is SYDVKM. The CDR3 is 12 amino acids. This sample is part of a study of technical replicates of blood from a handful of donors. The data were produced by immunoSEQ multiplex PCR, yet TCRdb's version contains in-frame clones alone and is incomplete. Of approximately 75,000 clones in the sample, approximately 96% were seen once. This clonotype was sampled from a human donor in good health. This chain uses TRBV28 with TRBJ1-2, with 10 bases lining up with TRBD1. The source material was T cells isolated from PBMCs. The CDR3 here is CASGDRGYGYTF. The CDR3 nucleotides read TGTGCCAGCGGGGACAGGGGCTATGGCTACACCTTC.